This T cell receptor (beta chain) was recorded in a study of early T cells in non-severe SARS-CoV-2 infection. Background on the study: Chains from this unsorted whole-blood bulk RNA could not be paired.

This clonotype has a count of ten or more. Antigen: not known. Germline values: CDR1 MDHEN, CDR2 SYDVKM. V was clipped by 5 bases and J by 0 bases, with 21 bases between them. The CDR3 sequence is 18 residues long. Study results and limitations: Database matching using VDJdb favored anti-spike CD8 responses, with private and CD4 specificities left missing.

Individual cDNA molecules were tagged with unique molecular identifiers. A single record per CDR3 protein comes from TCRdb applying MiXCR to the 5' RACE reads. This sample yields around 28,000 distinct CDR3 sequences, of which about 4% are seen a single time; 4.4% belongs to the top ten. The specimen sequenced was whole blood. The receptor's source is an adult who was a healthcare worker with PCR-confirmed SARS-CoV-2 infection or an uninfected control (not recorded which). The V gene is TRBV28, the J gene TRBJ2-3, with D possibly matching TRBD2 (6 bases). The CDR3 sequence: CASSPAYLGGKSTDTQYF. CDR3 DNA sequence: TGTGCCAGCAGTCCTGCTTATCTGGGCGGGAAAAGCACAGATACGCAGTATTTT.